Sequencing of this T cell receptor (beta chain) was carried out in a study of Tregs in tolerant kidney transplant recipients. Findings and limits, study-wide: Tolerant patients' donor-specific Tregs expanded beyond overall Tregs, suggesting antigen-driven growth.

With regard to this clone: Its target is unknown.

CD4+CD25+CD127- Tregs, CD4+CD25- non-Tregs, CD4 and CD8 cells were sorted. V gave up 6 bases and J gave up 5 bases; unmatched junction bases: 7. Germline V gene data show CDR1 as MDHEN and CDR2 as SYDVKM. The CDR3 is made up of 14 amino acids. Repertoires were generated with immunoSEQ multiplex PCR, while TCRdb's copy carries only in-frame clones and drops some. Counted here are tens of thousands of clones, approximately 93% occurring once; the ten biggest clones make up approximately 0.5%. This clonotype originated in a human donor who received a combined kidney and bone marrow transplant. The source was CD4+ T cells from blood, collected before the transplant. The J gene is TRBJ1-2, the V gene TRBV28; 9 nucleotides match TRBD1. The CDR3 region is CASSITGGAYGYTF. CDR3 nucleotides: TGTGCCAGCAGCATAACAGGGGGCGCATATGGCTACACCTTC.